One T cell receptor (beta chain) is described in this entry. Its target is not known. The length of the CDR3 is 15 residues. Trimming took 0 bases from V and 10 from J; bases not matched to a gene: 3. Germline V gene sequence: CDR1 MNHNY, CDR2 SVGAGI (reference sequence). The PCR ran on 60 Vbeta and 13 Jbeta primers. The assay was immunoSEQ multiplex PCR, and TCRdb's table has in-frame clones only and misses some. The sample consists of 75,000 to 100,000 clones, 65% to 85% of them appearing once. This record belongs to a study of cytomegalovirus exposure and HLA in healthy donors. Study-level findings and limits: TCR beta chains associated with HLA were, in a later analysis, more clonally expanded than equally common others. For most subjects, TCR beta sequences were reported to predict HLA-A and HLA-B alleles with accuracy.

The clonotype comes from a female donor in good health and CMV-seropositive. The chain carries TRBV6-6 and TRBJ1-6, with 10 bases fitting TRBD1. The sequenced sample consisted of PBMCs. The CDR3 loop reads CASSYSTGGGSPLHF. The CDR3 DNA follows: TGTGCCAGCAGTTACTCGACAGGGGGCGGATCACCCCTCCACTTT.